This T cell receptor beta chain appears in the sequencing data of a study of control samples from healthy donors and cancer patients. Libraries were prepared by immunoSEQ multiplex PCR; TCRdb keeps only in-frame clonotypes and omits some of them. The data show approximately 50,000 clones, roughly nine tenths seen once. Germline V gene lookup returns CDR1 SGDLS and CDR2 YYNGEE. This CDR3 is built from 14 residues. Trimming cost V 0 bases and J 5 bases; bases outside gene matches: 4. The chain combines TRBV9 with TRBJ2-7; 8 positions match TRBD1. The sequence came from a man aged 55 to 70 with head and neck cancer. Sequenced sample: PBMCs. CDR3 bases: TGTGCCAGCAGCGTAGCGGGACAGGAAAACGAGCAGTACTTC. Protein product: CASSVAGQENEQYF.